The 14 T cell receptor beta chains reported below all come from one sample, sequenced in a study of PD-1 blockade in classical Hodgkin lymphoma (dated by TCRdb to about 2020). This specimen's time point label, per the study, means: cycle 2 day 1 (C2D1) of nivolumab. All trial patients had relapsed after autologous stem cell transplantation, with cohorts A, B and C differing in prior brentuximab vedotin exposure. The library was obtained by the immunoSEQ multiplex PCR assay. The table comes from immuneACCESS by way of TCRdb, which keeps in-frame sequences with V and J called. Part of the clones is missing from these tables; in studies checked, under half for an unresolved V gene and the rest for unknown reasons. Here the sample has tens of thousands of clones; less than 85% occur a single time. The top ten hold roughly 15% of the sample. The sample was peripheral blood mononuclear cells (PBMCs), taken before the second cycle of nivolumab. The source is a human donor with classical Hodgkin lymphoma.

This clone has ten or more counts. The chain links TRBV19 to TRBJ1-5, with D perhaps matching TRBD1 (5 bases). Germline assignment: CDR1 LNHDA and CDR2 SQIVND (reference sequence). V gave up 2 bases and J gave up 7 bases, with 18 bases separating them. The CDR3 consists of 16 residues. The CDR3 coding sequence is TGTGCCAGTAGTATACGAGGACCAGGGAAGGGACAGCCCCAGCATTTT. Its translation: CASSIRGPGKGQPQHF.

The chain combines TRBV19 with TRBJ2-3, with unresolved D. With 9 bases removed from V and 0 bases from J, the gap between germline ends came to 13 bases. The CDR3 totals 14 residues. In germline, CDR1 is LNHDA, CDR2 SQIVND (reference sequence). CDR3 DNA sequence: TGTGCCAGCCATCACCGCCATAGCACAGATACGCAGTATTTT. This sequence encodes CASHHRHSTDTQYF.

J is TRBJ2-5 and V is TRBV7-7; 7 bases are shared with TRBD2. Per germline, CDR1 SSHAT and CDR2 FNYEAQ (reference sequence). This CDR3 region has 13 residues. The V and J ends lost 5 bases and 1 base, in that order; junction bases with no gene match: 1. The CDR3 coding sequence is TGTGCCAGCAGCCGGGGGGTCCAAGAGACCCAGTACTTC. The encoded protein is CASSRGVQETQYF.

The chain employs TRBV11-2 and TRBJ1-6, with no clear D. CDR3 length: 13 amino acids. The V gene's germline CDR1 is SGHAT and CDR2 FQNNGV. V shed 5 bases and J shed 11 bases, with 13 bases lying between them. The CDR3, as DNA: TGTGCCAGCAGCCCCTCGGGAGAGGCACCCCTCCACTTT. This translates into CASSPSGEAPLHF.

The rearrangement uses TRBV5-1 and TRBJ1-2, with D perhaps TRBD1 (5 bases). Trimming removed 0 bases from V and 4 bases from J, with 13 bases in between. The germline CDR1 and CDR2 sequences are SGHRS and YFSETQ. There are 15 residues in the CDR3. The CDR3 spells CASSLDGGGIYGYTF. CDR3 nucleotides: TGCGCCAGCAGCTTGGATGGCGGGGGGATCTATGGCTACACCTTC. The entire variable domain, with the rest obtained from reference TRBV5-1 and TRBJ1-2, is as follows: KAGVTQTPRYLIKTRGQQVTLSCSPISGHRSVSWYQQTPGQGLQFLFEYFSETQRNKGNFPGRFSGRQFSNSRSEMNVSTLELGDSALYLCASSLDGGGIYGYTFGSGTRLTVV.

This chain connects TRBV4-1 to TRBJ2-1, with TRBD2 matching 7 bases. J lost 5 bases, V lost 0 bases, and 7 bases had no gene match. The V gene's germline CDR1 is MGHRA and CDR2 YSYEKL. The CDR3 has 16 amino acids. The CDR3 spells CASSQERPTSDNEQFF. Written as DNA, the CDR3 is TGCGCCAGCAGCCAAGAACGGCCAACTAGCGACAATGAGCAGTTCTTC.

The chain combines TRBV6-5 with TRBJ2-1; 8 nucleotides align to TRBD2. The V gene end was trimmed by 2 bases and the J gene end by 4 bases; junction bases not matched to a gene: 7. Germline CDR1 is MNHEY and CDR2 is SVGAGI. The CDR3 sequence is 16 residues long. CDR3 DNA: TGTGCCAGCAGTTACGTCAGTAGCGGGGTGTACAATGAGCAGTTCTTC. Protein: CASSYVSSGVYNEQFF.

This chain joins TRBV10-3 and TRBJ1-2, with TRBD1 identical over 9 bases. V lost 6 bases, J lost 3 bases, and 8 bases stayed unmatched. CDR1 is ENHRY, CDR2 SYGVKD, per germline. CDR3 length: 15 amino acids. For the CDR3, the DNA is TGTGCCATCAGCGAAGGGACAGGGTGGGACTATGGCTACACCTTC. This codes for CAISEGTGWDYGYTF.

The chain carries TRBV11-2 and TRBJ2-2, with a weak D call TRBD1 (5 bases). Germline V lookup: CDR1 SGHAT, CDR2 FQNNGV. The CDR3 runs 15 residues. Trimming removed 1 base from V and 4 bases from J, with 10 bases in between. CDR3 amino acids: CASSLAVRVTGELFF. The CDR3 nucleotides are TGTGCCAGCAGCTTAGCGGTCAGGGTCACCGGGGAGCTGTTTTTT. The complete variable domain, with remaining parts taken from reference TRBV11-2 and TRBJ2-2, reads EAGVAQSPRYKIIEKRQSVAFWCNPISGHATLYWYQQILGQGPKLLIQFQNNGVVDDSQLPKDRFSAERLKGVDSTLKIQPAKLEDSAVYLCASSLAVRVTGELFFGEGSRLTVL.

The chain employs TRBV21-1 and TRBJ1-5; TRBD1, the D gene given by the table, was not confirmed from the DNA. TRBV21-1 is a pseudogene locus. The CDR3 runs 13 residues. This chain's CDR3 is CASSKGCSQPQHF. The CDR3 DNA follows: TGTGCCAGCAGCAAGGGCTGTAGTCAGCCCCAGCATTTT.

The rearrangement joins TRBV27 to TRBJ1-1, with 7 positions matching TRBD1. Germline V CDR1 and CDR2: MNHEY, SMNVEV (reference sequence). With 2 bases clipped from V and 1 base from J, the junction kept 1 base outside the gene matches. This CDR3 is 14 amino acids long. Written as DNA, the CDR3 is TGTGCCAGCAGTTTAGACAGGGCGAACACTGAAGCTTTCTTT. It encodes CASSLDRANTEAFF.

CDR3 coding DNA: TGTGCCAGCAGTCTGGGACAGCGCCTTGGAAACACCATATATTTT. It is translated as CASSLGQRLGNTIYF. The chain recombines TRBV2 with TRBJ1-3; 7 positions agree with TRBD1. The CDR3 runs 15 residues. The germline CDR1 and CDR2 sequences are SNHLY and FYNNEI. The V gene end was trimmed by 5 bases and the J gene end by 3 bases; junction bases not matched to a gene: 7.

The table lists this clone with a few counts. The chain couples TRBV4-1 to TRBJ1-5, with TRBD1 as a possible D gene (5 bases). Germline-derived CDR1 and CDR2 are MGHRA and YSYEKL. The V gene lost 0 bases and the J gene lost 2 bases, with 11 bases spanning the gap. The CDR3 is 16 amino acids. In DNA, the CDR3 is TGCGCCAGCAGCCAAGATGGGGGAATCGGCAATCAGCCCCAGCATTTT. It is translated as CASSQDGGIGNQPQHF.

The chain joins TRBV9 to TRBJ1-2; 10 nucleotides match TRBD1. Germline V gene data show CDR1 as SGDLS and CDR2 as YYNGEE. Germline trimming cut 3 bases from V and 6 bases from J; bases unmatched to any gene: 5. CDR3 length: 14 residues. The CDR3 protein is CASSASGTGDGYTF. The CDR3 DNA sequence: TGTGCCAGCAGCGCATCCGGGACAGGGGATGGCTACACCTTC.